The 14 T cell receptor beta chains in this list originate from one sample, sequenced in a study of T cell repertoires in aging, cancer and after chemotherapy. Multiplex touch-down PCR with TRB-A/B primers amplified rearranged V-D-J TRB sequences. Using its own MiXCR run on the multiplex PCR reads, TCRdb lists one record per CDR3 protein. Among under 6,000 distinct CDR3 sequences, 20% to 25% were seen once, and the ten largest hold 8% to 10%. Peripheral blood genomic DNA, not sorted cells or RNA, was the template. Sample: blood. Source of these receptors: a human donor in good health. The donor label of this sample is uncertain.

This chain joins TRBV5-8 and TRBJ1-5; D remains unclear. Trimming took off 4 bases at V and 2 bases at J, with 13 bases between the two ends. The CDR3 spans 15 residues. Germline CDR1 is SGHTS and CDR2 is YDEGEE. The CDR3, as DNA: TGTGCCAGCAGCCTGGGCCTCGATGGCAATCAGCCCCAGCATTTT. This translates into CASSLGLDGNQPQHF.

This clonotype is medium-sized by share. V gene TRBV6-1 combines with J gene TRBJ1-5, with 7 bases that match TRBD1. The CDR3 totals 14 residues. CDR1 MNHNS and CDR2 SASEGT come from the germline V gene. V dropped 6 bases and J dropped 6; count of bases not matched to a gene: 8. The CDR3 region has the DNA TGTGCCAGCAGGCGACAGGGTCGATTTCAGCCCCAGCATTTT. Amino acid sequence: CASRRQGRFQPQHF.

About this clonotype itself: The junction shows a germline mismatch at one end, possibly a read error. J is TRBJ1-4 and V is TRBV19, with TRBD1 as a possible D gene (5 bases). The CDR3 runs to 15 residues. Germline V lookup: CDR1 LNHDA, CDR2 SQIVND (reference sequence). As DNA, the CDR3 is TGTGACAGTGGTATAGCCTGGCGGGGGGATGAAAAACTGTTTTTT. Encoded protein: CDSGIAWRGDEKLFF.

This clonotype is deemed medium-sized (0.01 to 0.1%). In nucleotides, the CDR3 is TGTGCCAGCAGTGAGGCAGGACGGGATACCGGGGAGCTGTTTTTT. Translated, it gives CASSEAGRDTGELFF. This chain uses TRBV2 with TRBJ2-2; D may be TRBD2 (5 bases). V lost 3 bases to trimming and J lost 5 bases, with 13 bases between them. The CDR3 consists of 15 residues. Germline-derived CDR1 and CDR2 are SNHLY and FYNNEI.

V gene TRBV27 combines with J gene TRBJ2-2, with D maybe TRBD1 (6 bases). This CDR3 region has 14 residues. The V end was cut by 5 bases, the J end by 7 bases, with 14 bases between. Germline CDR1 is MNHEY and CDR2 is SMNVEV (reference sequence). CDR3 in DNA: TGTGCCAGCAGTGTAACAGGGATGGGCGGGGAGCTGTTTTTT. It translates to CASSVTGMGGELFF.

Judged by abundance, this clonotype is medium-sized. V usage is TRBV7-2 and J usage is TRBJ2-1; 8 nucleotides align to TRBD2. J lost 8 bases, V lost 6 bases, and 12 bases had no gene match. Germline CDR1 SGHTA, CDR2 FQGNSA. The CDR3 runs to 15 residues. The CDR3 sequence is CASRKVGPGGDEQFF. The CDR3 coding sequence is TGTGCCAGCAGAAAGGTGGGACCCGGGGGGGATGAGCAGTTCTTC.

This clonotype rates as medium-sized. The rearrangement uses TRBV29-1 and TRBJ2-3, with 12 bases matching TRBD1. From germline, CDR1 is SQVTM and CDR2 ANQGSEA. Losses at the gene ends were 3 bases for V and 1 base for J; bases not matched to a gene: 5. The length of the CDR3 is 16 residues. The CDR3 here is CSVETGTGGGTDTQYF. The CDR3 nucleotides read TGCAGCGTTGAGACCGGGACAGGGGGCGGCACAGATACGCAGTATTTT.

To note about this clonotype: With a much larger clone just one base away, this may be a read error. The chain recombines TRBV24-1 with TRBJ2-3; D possibly corresponds to TRBD2 (5 bases). The germline V gene encodes CDR1 KGHDR and CDR2 SFDVKD. Trimming left V 7 bases short and J 0 bases short, with 16 bases between. The CDR3 runs to 16 residues. The CDR3 nucleotides are TGTGCCACCAGCCGCCAGCGGAATTCAAGCACAGATACGCAGTATTTT. This gives the protein CATSRQRNSSTDTQYF.

This clonotype counts as medium-sized. The V call is TRBV6-1, the J call TRBJ2-3; perhaps TRBD2 as D (6 bases). The CDR3 loop spans 15 amino acids. Germline V gives CDR1 MNHNS, CDR2 SASEGT. The V end was cut by 7 bases, the J end by 0 bases, with 14 bases between. This chain's CDR3 is CASTSLGTSTDTQYF. CDR3 in DNA: TGTGCCAGCACCTCACTTGGGACTAGCACAGATACGCAGTATTTT.

The chain is built from TRBV11-2 and TRBJ2-7, with 8 bases aligning to TRBD1. V trimming: 4 bases; J trimming: 3 bases; junction bases outside the gene matches: 8. CDR1 is SGHAT, CDR2 FQNNGV, per germline. There are 15 residues in the CDR3. CDR3 bases: TGTGCCAGCAGCTCAAGACACAGGGGGGACTACGAGCAGTACTTC. This gives the protein CASSSRHRGDYEQYF.

This clonotype counts as medium-sized. The gene calls are TRBV6-1 and TRBJ1-3; D is perhaps TRBD1 (5 bases). V shed 7 bases and J shed 1 base, with 20 bases lying between them. The CDR3 spans 17 residues. Per the germline V gene, CDR1 is MNHNS and CDR2 is SASEGT. CDR3 nucleotides: TGTGCCAGCACCCCGGGGGGAGGGCTACGATCTGGAAACACCATATATTTT. Translation: CASTPGGGLRSGNTIYF.

This clonotype ranks as large. CDR3 sequence (DNA): TGTGCCAGCACCAAAAGGCTACAGGCGAACACCGGGGAGCTGTTTTTT. This gives the protein CASTKRLQANTGELFF. J is TRBJ2-2 and V is TRBV12-3 or TRBV12-4; a weak D match, TRBD1 (5 bases). Trimming pared 7 bases from V and 0 bases from J, leaving 15 bases between. The CDR3 is 16 amino acids.

The gene calls are TRBV13 and TRBJ2-3; TRBD2 might be the D (6 bases). Trimming removed 0 bases from V and 0 bases from J, with 10 bases in between. Germline CDR1 is PRHDT and CDR2 is FYEKMQ (reference sequence). CDR3 length equals 16 residues. Here the CDR3 reads CASSLGRGCSTDTQYF. Written as DNA, the CDR3 is TGTGCCAGCAGCTTAGGCCGGGGGTGCAGCACAGATACGCAGTATTTT.

This clonotype has a handful of counts. The rearrangement uses TRBV14 and TRBJ1-2, with 10 nucleotides matching TRBD1. The germline V gene has CDR1 SGHDN and CDR2 FVKESK. V shed 2 bases, J shed 7 bases, and the junction held 7 bases outside the gene matches. The CDR3 runs to 15 residues. The CDR3 reads CASSQTTGGFGGYTF. The DNA for the CDR3 is TGTGCCAGCAGCCAAACGACAGGGGGCTTTGGTGGCTACACCTTC. The whole variable domain, filled in from reference TRBV14 and TRBJ1-2, reads EAGVTQFPSHSVIEKGQTVTLRCDPISGHDNLYWYRRVMGKEIKFLLHFVKESKQDESGMPNNRFLAERTGGTYSTLKVQPAELEDSGVYFCASSQTTGGFGGYTFGSGTRLTVV.